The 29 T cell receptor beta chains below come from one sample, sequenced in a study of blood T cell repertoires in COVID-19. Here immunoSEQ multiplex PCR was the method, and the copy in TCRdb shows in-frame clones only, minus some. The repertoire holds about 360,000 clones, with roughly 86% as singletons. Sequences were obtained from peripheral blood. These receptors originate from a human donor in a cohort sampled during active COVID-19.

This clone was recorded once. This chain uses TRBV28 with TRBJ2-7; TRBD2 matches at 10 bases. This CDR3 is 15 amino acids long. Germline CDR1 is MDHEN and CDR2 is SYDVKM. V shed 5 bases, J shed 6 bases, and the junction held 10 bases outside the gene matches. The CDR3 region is CASSPPLSGRGEQYF. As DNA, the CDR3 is TGTGCCAGCAGTCCTCCCCTGAGCGGGAGGGGCGAGCAGTACTTC.

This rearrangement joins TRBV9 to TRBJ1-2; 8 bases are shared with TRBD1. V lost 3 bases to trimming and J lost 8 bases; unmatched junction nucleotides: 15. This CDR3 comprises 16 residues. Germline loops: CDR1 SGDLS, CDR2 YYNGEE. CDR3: CASSALGLSGGGGYTF. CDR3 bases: TGTGCCAGCAGCGCCCTCGGACTCTCAGGGGGCGGCGGCTACACCTTC.

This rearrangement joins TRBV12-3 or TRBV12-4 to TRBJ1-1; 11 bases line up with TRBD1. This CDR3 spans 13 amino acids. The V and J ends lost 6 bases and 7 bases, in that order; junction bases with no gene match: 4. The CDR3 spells CASRVGTGGEAFF. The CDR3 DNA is TGTGCCAGCAGGGTCGGGACAGGGGGTGAAGCTTTCTTT.

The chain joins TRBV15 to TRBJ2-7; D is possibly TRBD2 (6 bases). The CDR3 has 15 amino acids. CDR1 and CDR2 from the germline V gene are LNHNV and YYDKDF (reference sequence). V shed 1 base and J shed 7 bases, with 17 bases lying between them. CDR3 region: CATSRVKGEVGEQYF. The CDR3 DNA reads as TGTGCCACCAGCAGAGTGAAAGGGGAGGTGGGGGAGCAGTACTTC.

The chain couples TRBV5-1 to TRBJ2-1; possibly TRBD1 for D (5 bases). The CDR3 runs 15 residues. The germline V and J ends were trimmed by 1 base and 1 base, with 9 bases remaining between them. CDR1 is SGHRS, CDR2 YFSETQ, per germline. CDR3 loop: CASSLSQGSYNEQFF. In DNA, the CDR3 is TGCGCCAGCAGCTTGTCCCAGGGATCCTACAATGAGCAGTTCTTC.

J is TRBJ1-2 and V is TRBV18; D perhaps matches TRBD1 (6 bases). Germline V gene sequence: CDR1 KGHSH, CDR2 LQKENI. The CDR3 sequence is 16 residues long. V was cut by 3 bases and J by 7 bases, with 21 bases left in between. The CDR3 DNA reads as TGTGCCAGCTCACCTTCCCCCGGGGGGGCTAGCCGTGGCTACACCTTC. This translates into CASSPSPGGASRGYTF.

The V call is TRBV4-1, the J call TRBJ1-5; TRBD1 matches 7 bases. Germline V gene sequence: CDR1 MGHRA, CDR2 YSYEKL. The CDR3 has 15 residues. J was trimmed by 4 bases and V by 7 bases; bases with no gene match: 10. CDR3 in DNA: TGCGCCAGCACCCCTGACAGGGTACTTAATCAGCCCCAGCATTTT. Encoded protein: CASTPDRVLNQPQHF.

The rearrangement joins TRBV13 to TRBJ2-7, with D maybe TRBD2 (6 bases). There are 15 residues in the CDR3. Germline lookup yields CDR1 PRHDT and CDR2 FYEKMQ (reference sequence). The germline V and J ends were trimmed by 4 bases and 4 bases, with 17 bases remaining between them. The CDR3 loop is CASSSGPGTAYEQYF. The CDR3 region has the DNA TGTGCCAGCAGCTCCGGGCCGGGGACTGCTTACGAGCAGTACTTC.

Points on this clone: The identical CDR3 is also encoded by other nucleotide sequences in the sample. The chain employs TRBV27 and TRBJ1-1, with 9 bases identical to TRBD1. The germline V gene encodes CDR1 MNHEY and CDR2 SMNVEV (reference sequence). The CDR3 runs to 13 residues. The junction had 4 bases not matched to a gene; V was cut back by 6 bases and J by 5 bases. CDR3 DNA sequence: TGTGCCAGCAGCTGGGACAGGGCAACTGAAGCTTTCTTT. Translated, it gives CASSWDRATEAFF.

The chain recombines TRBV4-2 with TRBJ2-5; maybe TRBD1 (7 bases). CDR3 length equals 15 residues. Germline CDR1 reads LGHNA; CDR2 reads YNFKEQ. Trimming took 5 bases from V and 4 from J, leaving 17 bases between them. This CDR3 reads CASSGKGAGGETQYF. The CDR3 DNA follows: TGTGCCAGCAGCGGGAAGGGGGCCGGGGGAGAGACCCAGTACTTC.

DNA for the CDR3: TGTGCCAGCAGCCGGGACAGGGGGACCACTGAAGCTTTCTTT. Translating it yields CASSRDRGTTEAFF. V usage is TRBV6-4 and J usage is TRBJ1-1; 11 nucleotides agree with TRBD1. CDR3 size: 14 residues. Germline loops: CDR1 MRHNA, CDR2 SNTAGT. V lost 6 bases to trimming and J lost 4 bases; unmatched junction nucleotides: 4.

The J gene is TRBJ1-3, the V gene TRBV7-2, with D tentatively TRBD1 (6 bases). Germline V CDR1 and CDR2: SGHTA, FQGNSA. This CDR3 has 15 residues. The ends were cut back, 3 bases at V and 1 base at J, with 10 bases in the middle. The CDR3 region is CASSFDRTSGNTIYF. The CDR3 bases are TGTGCCAGCAGCTTTGACAGGACTTCTGGAAACACCATATATTTT.

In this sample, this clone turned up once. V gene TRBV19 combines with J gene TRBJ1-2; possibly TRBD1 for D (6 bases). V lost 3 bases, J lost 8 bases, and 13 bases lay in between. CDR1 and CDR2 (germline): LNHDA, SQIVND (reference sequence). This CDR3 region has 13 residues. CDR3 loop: CASSITTGGGYTF. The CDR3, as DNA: TGTGCCAGTAGTATCACGACGGGGGGCGGCTACACCTTC.

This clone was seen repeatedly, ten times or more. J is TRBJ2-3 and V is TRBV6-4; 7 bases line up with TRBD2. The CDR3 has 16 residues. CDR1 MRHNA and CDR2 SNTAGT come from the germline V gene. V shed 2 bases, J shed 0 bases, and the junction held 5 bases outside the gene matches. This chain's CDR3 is CASSDRGSSSTDTQYF. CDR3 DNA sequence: TGTGCCAGCAGTGACCGCGGGAGCTCTAGCACAGATACGCAGTATTTT.

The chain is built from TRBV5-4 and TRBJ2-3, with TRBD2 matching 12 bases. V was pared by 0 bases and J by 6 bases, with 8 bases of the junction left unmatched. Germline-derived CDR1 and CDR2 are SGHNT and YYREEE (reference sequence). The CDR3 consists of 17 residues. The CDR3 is CASSLDLASGGADTQYF. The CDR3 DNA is TGTGCCAGCAGCTTGGATCTGGCTAGCGGGGGGGCCGATACGCAGTATTTT.

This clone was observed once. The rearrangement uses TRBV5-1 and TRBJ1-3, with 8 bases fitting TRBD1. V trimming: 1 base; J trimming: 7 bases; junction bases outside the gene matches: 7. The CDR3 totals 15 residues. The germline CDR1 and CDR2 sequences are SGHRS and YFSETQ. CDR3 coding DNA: TGCGCCAGCAGCTTGTCAGGACAGGGTAGGAACACCATATATTTT. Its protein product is CASSLSGQGRNTIYF. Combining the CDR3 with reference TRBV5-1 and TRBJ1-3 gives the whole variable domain KAGVTQTPRYLIKTRGQQVTLSCSPISGHRSVSWYQQTPGQGLQFLFEYFSETQRNKGNFPGRFSGRQFSNSRSEMNVSTLELGDSALYLCASSLSGQGRNTIYFGEGSWLTVV.

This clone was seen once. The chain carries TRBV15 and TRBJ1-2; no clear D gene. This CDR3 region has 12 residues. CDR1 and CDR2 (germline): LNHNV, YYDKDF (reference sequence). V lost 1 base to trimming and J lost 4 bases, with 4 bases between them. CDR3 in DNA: TGTGCCACCAGCAGAGCTCTCTATGGCTACACCTTC. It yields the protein CATSRALYGYTF.

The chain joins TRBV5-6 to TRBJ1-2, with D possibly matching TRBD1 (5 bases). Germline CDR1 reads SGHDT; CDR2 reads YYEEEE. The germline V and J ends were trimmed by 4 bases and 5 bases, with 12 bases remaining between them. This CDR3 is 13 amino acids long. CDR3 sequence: CASSRDSSYGYTF. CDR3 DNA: TGTGCCAGCAGCCGGGACTCTTCTTATGGCTACACCTTC.

The DNA for the CDR3 is TGTGCCAGCAGCGTAGTCGGCGGGGGGGCCAATGAGCAGTTCTTC. It specifies CASSVVGGGANEQFF. The chain is built from TRBV9 and TRBJ2-1; 9 positions match TRBD2. CDR1 and CDR2 from the germline V gene are SGDLS and YYNGEE. The CDR3 runs to 15 residues. The trim removed 0 bases at V and 6 bases at J, leaving 4 bases unmatched. Using reference TRBV9 and TRBJ2-1 for the parts outside the CDR3, the full variable domain is DSGVTQTPKHLITATGQRVTLRCSPRSGDLSVYWYQQSLDQGLQFLIQYYNGEERAKGNILERFSAQQFPDLHSELNLSSLELGDSALYFCASSVVGGGANEQFFGPGTRLTVL.

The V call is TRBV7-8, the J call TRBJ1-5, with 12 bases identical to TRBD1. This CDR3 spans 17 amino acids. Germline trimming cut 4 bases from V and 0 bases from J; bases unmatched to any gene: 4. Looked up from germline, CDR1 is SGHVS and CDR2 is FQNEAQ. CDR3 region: CASSSGQGADSNQPQHF. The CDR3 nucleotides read TGTGCCAGCAGCTCGGGACAGGGGGCGGATAGCAATCAGCCCCAGCATTTT.

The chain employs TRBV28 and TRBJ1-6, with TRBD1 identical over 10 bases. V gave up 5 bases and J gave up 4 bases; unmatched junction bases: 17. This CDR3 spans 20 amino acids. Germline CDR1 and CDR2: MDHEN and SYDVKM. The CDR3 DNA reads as TGTGCCAGCAGTCCCCCGACAGGGGGCTCAGGGAGCCCTTATAATTCACCCCTCCACTTT. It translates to CASSPPTGGSGSPYNSPLHF.

CDR3 nucleotide sequence: TGTGCCAGCAGTTCTGGGACTAGTTCCACGCAGTATTTT. As protein: CASSSGTSSTQYF. V gene TRBV7-3 combines with J gene TRBJ2-3, with 8 nucleotides matching TRBD2. V was clipped by 6 bases and J by 9 bases; unmatched bases: 8. CDR3 size: 13 residues. Germline V CDR1 and CDR2: SGHTA, FQGTGA.

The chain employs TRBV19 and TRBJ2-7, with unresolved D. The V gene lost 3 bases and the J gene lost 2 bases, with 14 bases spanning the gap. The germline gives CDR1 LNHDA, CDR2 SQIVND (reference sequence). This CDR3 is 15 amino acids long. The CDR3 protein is CASSIRLSWTYEQYF. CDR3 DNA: TGTGCCAGTAGTATCCGACTCTCCTGGACCTACGAGCAGTACTTC.

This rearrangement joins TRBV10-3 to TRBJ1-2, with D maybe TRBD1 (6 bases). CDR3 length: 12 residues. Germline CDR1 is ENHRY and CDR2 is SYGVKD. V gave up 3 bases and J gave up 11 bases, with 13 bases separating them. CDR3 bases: TGTGCCATCAGTGAAGAACTCGACAGGTACACCTTC. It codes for CAISEELDRYTF.

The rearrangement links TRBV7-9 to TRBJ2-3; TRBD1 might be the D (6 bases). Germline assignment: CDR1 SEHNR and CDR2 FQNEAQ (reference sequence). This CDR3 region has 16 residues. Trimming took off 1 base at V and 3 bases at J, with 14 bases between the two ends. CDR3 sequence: CASSLGPGGRTDTQYF. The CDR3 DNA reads TGTGCCAGCAGCTTAGGCCCTGGGGGCAGGACAGATACGCAGTATTTT.

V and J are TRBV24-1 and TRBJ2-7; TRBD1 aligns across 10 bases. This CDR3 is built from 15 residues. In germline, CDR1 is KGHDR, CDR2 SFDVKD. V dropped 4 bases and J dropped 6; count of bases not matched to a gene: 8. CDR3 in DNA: TGTGCCACCAGTGACCCCGGGACAGGGGATCCCGAGCAGTACTTC. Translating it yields CATSDPGTGDPEQYF.

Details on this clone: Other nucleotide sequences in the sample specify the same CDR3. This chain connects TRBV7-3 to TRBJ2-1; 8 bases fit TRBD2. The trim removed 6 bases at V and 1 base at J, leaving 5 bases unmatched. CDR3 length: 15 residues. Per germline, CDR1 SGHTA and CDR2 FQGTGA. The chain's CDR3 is CASSLAGPSYNEQFF. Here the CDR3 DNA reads TGTGCCAGCAGTTTAGCGGGGCCTTCCTACAATGAGCAGTTCTTC. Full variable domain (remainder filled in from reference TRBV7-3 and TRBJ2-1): GAGVSQTPSNKVTEKGKYVELRCDPISGHTALYWYRQSLGQGPEFLIYFQGTGAADDSGLPNDRFFAVRPEGSVSTLKIQRTERGDSAVYLCASSLAGPSYNEQFFGPGTRLTVL.

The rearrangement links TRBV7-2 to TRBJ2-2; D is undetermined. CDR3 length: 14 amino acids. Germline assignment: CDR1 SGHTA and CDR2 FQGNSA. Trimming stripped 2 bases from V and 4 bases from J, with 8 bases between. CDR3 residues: CASSLRRFTGELFF. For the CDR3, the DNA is TGTGCCAGCAGCTTAAGGCGGTTCACCGGGGAGCTGTTTTTT.

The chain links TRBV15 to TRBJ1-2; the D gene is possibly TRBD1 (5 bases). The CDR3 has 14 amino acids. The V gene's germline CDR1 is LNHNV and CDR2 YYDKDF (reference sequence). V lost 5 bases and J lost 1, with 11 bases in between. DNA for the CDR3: TGTGCCACCAGCCCCGTGGGACTTAACTATGGCTACACCTTC. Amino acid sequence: CATSPVGLNYGYTF.